This T cell receptor beta chain was identified during a study of blood T cell repertoires in COVID-19. The overall study: The study drew acute and convalescent COVID-19 samples from the United States, Italy and Spain.

TCRdb's table, derived via immunoSEQ multiplex PCR, lists solely in-frame clones and lacks some. The table has 150,000 to 200,000 clones, about four fifths seen once; the top ten hold more than 3%. Participant-reported clinical history was the basis for cohort assignment. All recovered Cohort 3 donors got two negative PCRs, got clearance, or saw symptom resolution. V lost 4 bases and J lost 4; bases outside the gene matches: 4. The germline V gene has CDR1 SGDLS and CDR2 YYNGEE. CDR3 length: 16 amino acids. The rearrangement joins TRBV9 to TRBJ2-3; TRBD2 matches 15 bases. The sequence derives from a woman aged 60-70 years who had recovered from COVID-19. The sample consisted of PBMCs or T cells enriched from blood (not recorded which). CDR3 residues: CASSTRTSGGADTQYF. CDR3 coding DNA: TGTGCCAGCAGCACACGGACTAGCGGGGGGGCAGATACGCAGTATTTT.